Listed below are T cell receptor beta chains from one sample, sequenced in a study of cytomegalovirus exposure and HLA in healthy donors. Profiled with immunoSEQ multiplex PCR; TCRdb holds only in-frame clones, not every one. The data contain 110,000 to 150,000 clones, around 78% of them singletons. The sample consisted of PBMCs. The receptors originated from a woman aged 18-35 years in good health and CMV-seropositive. Both conserved end residues are part of each CDR3. Each record gives: D gene, V gene, clone size, J gene, CDR3 DNA, CDR3 protein. A D gene is named only where the DNA matches it firmly. Not all rows give a size; the values are once, few, many and, for expanded clones, a class.

TRBD1	TRBV2	-	TRBJ1-1	TGTGCCAGCAGCGAACAGGGGAGAAACATGAACACTGAAGCTTTCTTT	CASSEQGRNMNTEAFF
-	TRBV5-1	-	TRBJ2-3	TGCGCCAGCAGCTTCAGCGGGTTCACAGATACGCAGTATTTT	CASSFSGFTDTQYF
TRBD1	TRBV5-6	-	TRBJ2-7	TGTGCCAGCAGCTCGGACAGGGAACGTTCCTACGAGCAGTACTTC	CASSSDRERSYEQYF
TRBD1	TRBV6-5	-	TRBJ2-5	TGTGCCAGCAGTCTGACAGGGAAACGCGAGACCCAGTACTTC	CASSLTGKRETQYF
TRBD1	TRBV6-6	-	TRBJ2-5	TGTGCCAGCAGCCTCAGACGGGGACAGCAAGAGACCCAGTACTTC	CASSLRRGQQETQYF
-	TRBV28	-	TRBJ1-5	TGTGCCAGCAGTCGGGGACTCGTGGGCAATCAGCCCCAGCATTTT	CASSRGLVGNQPQHF
TRBD2	TRBV30	-	TRBJ2-3	TGTGCCTGGGGGCGGACAAGGACTAGCGGGGGTGCGTCAGATACGCAGTATTTT	CAWGRTRTSGGASDTQYF
-	TRBV7-6	-	TRBJ2-7	TGTGCCAGCAGCTTCGGACAAACCTACGAGCAGTACTTC	CASSFGQTYEQYF
TRBD1	TRBV19	-	TRBJ2-2	TGTGCCAGTAGTCTAGTGGGGACAGGGGGTACCGGGGAGCTGTTTTTT	CASSLVGTGGTGELFF
TRBD1	TRBV2	-	TRBJ2-3	TGTGCCAGCAGCTACGGTCGGACAGGGCGACGCGCGGATACGCAGTATTTT	CASSYGRTGRRADTQYF
-	TRBV11-2	-	TRBJ2-6	TGTGCCAGCAGCCTTTATAGCTCTGGGGCCAACGTCCTGACTTTC	CASSLYSSGANVLTF
-	TRBV5-4	-	TRBJ1-2	TGTGCCAGCAGCGCCCCGACTATCGGGGGCTACACCTTC	CASSAPTIGGYTF
TRBD1	TRBV27	-	TRBJ1-5	TGTGCCAGCAGTTGGACAGGGCCTGGACAGCCCCAGCATTTT	CASSWTGPGQPQHF
-	TRBV25-1	-	TRBJ1-2	TGTGCCAGCAGTCCCTCTGGGGCAGGGACTAACTATGGCTACACCTTC	CASSPSGAGTNYGYTF
TRBD1	TRBV7-9	-	TRBJ2-7	TGTTCCAGCAGCTTAGTCTCGTGGACAGGGACCTACGAGCAGTACTTC	CSSSLVSWTGTYEQYF
-	TRBV27	-	TRBJ1-1	TGTGCCAGCAGTTTGTCAGGGGTGTACACTGAAGCTTTCTTT	CASSLSGVYTEAFF
-	TRBV5-6	few	TRBJ1-1	TGTGCCAGCTCGGCAGGAAGGAGGACTACTGAAGCTTTCTTT	CASSAGRRTTEAFF
TRBD1	TRBV10-3	-	TRBJ1-2	TGTGCCATCCGCCCCGGGTTGGGACAGCGCTATGGCTACACCTTC	CAIRPGLGQRYGYTF
-	TRBV6-5	-	TRBJ1-4	TGTGCCAGCAGTTACGGCCGGGGTAGGGAAAAACTGTTTTTT	CASSYGRGREKLFF
-	TRBV7-2	few	TRBJ1-2	TGTGCCAGCAGCGCACAAAGCTATGGCTACACCTTC	CASSAQSYGYTF
TRBD1	TRBV5-6	-	TRBJ1-4	TGTGCCAGCAGCCTAGGGGGCTGGGGTAATGAAAAACTGTTTTTT	CASSLGGWGNEKLFF
TRBD1	TRBV7-9	few	TRBJ2-7	TGTGCCAGCAGCTTAGGAGCCGGGACAGGGGGCAACTACGAGCAGTACTTC	CASSLGAGTGGNYEQYF
-	TRBV19	-	TRBJ1-5	TGTGCCAGTAGTACCCGGACAGCGTCGGGTCGGCCCCAGCATTTT	CASSTRTASGRPQHF
TRBD1	TRBV5-4	few	TRBJ2-5	TGTGCCAGCAGCATGGGACAGGGTGAGACCCAGTACTTC	CASSMGQGETQYF
-	TRBV6-1	-	TRBJ2-2	TGTGCCAGCAGTGGAAGCGAGACCGGGGAGCTGTTTTTT	CASSGSETGELFF
-	TRBV5-1	-	TRBJ1-1	TGCGCCAGCTGTCTTGCGGGACGGCCGTTGAGTGAAGCTTTCTTT	CASCLAGRPLSEAFF
TRBD1	TRBV19	once	TRBJ1-6	TGTGCCACCGCGGACAGGGGTATTACACCCCTCCACTTT	CATADRGITPLHF
TRBD2	TRBV14	-	TRBJ2-3	TGTGCCAGCAGCCGGCGGACTAGTCGCACAGATACGCAGTATTTT	CASSRRTSRTDTQYF
-	TRBV28	-	TRBJ1-1	TGTGCCAGCAGTCCCGCCAGGGCAGAAGAAGCTTTCTTT	CASSPARAEEAFF
TRBD2	TRBV7-2	-	TRBJ2-5	TGTGCCAGCAGCTTGGGGGGGAGAGAGACCCAGTACTTC	CASSLGGRETQYF
-	TRBV12-5	-	TRBJ1-1	TGTGCTAGTGGTTCGTTCTTTTTAGGGGCTCGGGACACTGAAGCTTTCTTT	CASGSFFLGARDTEAFF
-	TRBV25-1	-	TRBJ2-7	TGTGCCAGCAGAGGGGAAACCTACGAGCAGTACTTC	CASRGETYEQYF
-	TRBV2	-	TRBJ1-5	TGTGCCAGCAGTGAGGTAGCTGTTTCTGGTCAGCCCCAGCATTTT	CASSEVAVSGQPQHF
TRBD1	TRBV28	-	TRBJ2-2	TGTGCCACCCGGACAGGGGCCCTGCGAACCGGGGAGCTGTTTTTT	CATRTGALRTGELFF
TRBD1	TRBV7-6	once	TRBJ1-6	TGTGCCAGCAGCTTAGGTGGGACAGAGGGGGCACCCCTCCACTTT	CASSLGGTEGAPLHF
-	TRBV21-1	few	TRBJ1-3	TGTGCCAGCAGCAAAGGACAGAGAAACACCATATATTTT	CASSKGQRNTIYF
-	TRBV9	-	TRBJ1-1	TGTGCCAGCAGCGTGGGAGAAGGGGGGAACACTGAAGCTTTCTTT	CASSVGEGGNTEAFF
TRBD1	TRBV9	-	TRBJ1-6	TGTGCCAGCAGCGGTGACAGGGGTTCACCCCTCCACTTT	CASSGDRGSPLHF
TRBD1	TRBV7-2	-	TRBJ2-1	TGTGCCAGCAGCTTCGGACAGGGGGTGTTTAATGAGCAGTTCTTC	CASSFGQGVFNEQFF
TRBD1	TRBV27	-	TRBJ1-5	TGTGCCAGCAGCTTAGCGGACAGGGATCAGCCCCAGCATTTT	CASSLADRDQPQHF